This T cell receptor beta chain comes out of a study of blood T cells in healthy people across ages. Together with a sample-barcoded 5' primer, a J-beta primer mix was included in a second PCR lasting about 7 to 11 cycles. MiXCR was run by TCRdb on the 5' RACE reads, yielding one entry per CDR3 protein. The data hold roughly 830,000 distinct CDR3 sequences, with approximately 59% observed a single time. In its sample, this clonotype was seen a few times. Sequencing input: blood. The sequence was collected from a man under 40 in good health.

CDR3 nucleotide sequence: TGTGCCACCAGCAGACCTTCGGACCGCGATGAAGCTTTCTTT. Its protein is CATSRPSDRDEAFF. The chain carries TRBV15 and TRBJ1-1, with D unclear. The germline CDR1 and CDR2 sequences are LNHNV and YYDKDF (reference sequence). This CDR3 region has 14 residues. The V end was cut by 2 bases, the J end by 7 bases, with 14 bases between. Looking up the rest from reference TRBV15 and TRBJ1-1 gives the full variable domain: DAMVIQNPRYQVTQFGKPVTLSCSQTLNHNVMYWYQQKSSQAPKLLFHYYDKDFNNEADTPDNFQSRRPNTSFCFLDIRSPGLGDTAMYLCATSRPSDRDEAFFGQGTRLTVV.